This is a list of T cell receptor beta chains from one sample in a study of cytomegalovirus exposure and HLA in healthy donors. Measured with immunoSEQ multiplex PCR; TCRdb has only the in-frame clones, and not every one. This sample has 200,000 or so clones, with roughly 80% found just once. The specimen was PBMCs. The receptor set was obtained from a man aged 45-65 years in good health and CMV-seronegative. The CDR3 runs from the conserved cysteine through the conserved F or W. D genes are given only for firm matches. Only some rows state a clone size, as once, few, many or a class for expanded clones.

j_gene: TRBJ2-7; v_gene: TRBV6-5; abundance: few; d_gene: NA; CDR3aa: CASSYGTGLRGEQYF; CDR3nt: TGTGCCAGCAGTTACGGAACGGGCCTTAGGGGCGAGCAGTACTTC
j_gene: TRBJ1-2; v_gene: TRBV19; abundance: NA; d_gene: NA; CDR3aa: CASPGGRGGYTF; CDR3nt: TGTGCCAGCCCGGGAGGGAGGGGGGGCTACACCTTC
j_gene: TRBJ2-7; v_gene: TRBV5-1; abundance: once; d_gene: NA; CDR3aa: CASSPGQNYEQYF; CDR3nt: TGCGCCAGCAGCCCAGGACAGAACTACGAGCAGTACTTC
j_gene: TRBJ2-5; v_gene: TRBV7-6; abundance: NA; d_gene: NA; CDR3aa: CASSSKETQYF; CDR3nt: TGTGCCAGCAGCTCAAAAGAGACCCAGTACTTC
j_gene: TRBJ2-5; v_gene: TRBV7-9; abundance: NA; d_gene: TRBD1; CDR3aa: CASSWDRGLQEAQYF; CDR3nt: TGTGCCAGCAGTTGGGACAGGGGGCTCCAAGAGGCCCAGTACTTC
j_gene: TRBJ2-1; v_gene: TRBV4-3; abundance: NA; d_gene: TRBD1; CDR3aa: CASSQEGPPAGQGGEQFF; CDR3nt: TGCGCCAGCAGCCAAGAGGGACCACCGGCGGGACAGGGGGGTGAGCAGTTCTTC
j_gene: TRBJ2-1; v_gene: TRBV6-5; abundance: once; d_gene: NA; CDR3aa: CASGLQGWDEQFF; CDR3nt: TGTGCCAGCGGACTACAGGGGTGGGATGAGCAGTTCTTC
j_gene: TRBJ1-5; v_gene: TRBV20-1; abundance: NA; d_gene: NA; CDR3aa: CSAAGGGPQHF; CDR3nt: TGCAGTGCGGCTGGGGGGGGGCCCCAGCATTTT
j_gene: TRBJ1-1; v_gene: TRBV4-1; abundance: few; d_gene: TRBD1; CDR3aa: CASSLDRAEAFF; CDR3nt: TGCGCCAGCAGCCTAGACAGGGCTGAAGCTTTCTTT
j_gene: TRBJ2-5; v_gene: TRBV9; abundance: NA; d_gene: NA; CDR3aa: CASSVGAARETQYF; CDR3nt: TGTGCCAGCAGCGTAGGGGCCGCCAGGGAGACCCAGTACTTC
j_gene: TRBJ1-5; v_gene: TRBV11-2; abundance: NA; d_gene: NA; CDR3aa: CASSLAGHNQPQHF; CDR3nt: TGTGCCAGCAGCTTAGCAGGGCACAATCAGCCCCAGCATTTT
j_gene: TRBJ2-5; v_gene: TRBV7-3; abundance: NA; d_gene: NA; CDR3aa: CASSSGGPGETQYF; CDR3nt: TGTGCCAGCAGCTCCGGGGGGCCAGGGGAGACCCAGTACTTC
j_gene: TRBJ2-1; v_gene: TRBV5-1; abundance: NA; d_gene: TRBD1; CDR3aa: CASSPDRVREQFF; CDR3nt: TGCGCCAGCAGTCCAGACAGGGTACGTGAGCAGTTCTTC
j_gene: TRBJ1-6; v_gene: TRBV2; abundance: NA; d_gene: TRBD1; CDR3aa: CATTGETNSPLHF; CDR3nt: TGTGCCACCACAGGGGAGACGAATTCACCCCTCCACTTT
j_gene: TRBJ1-1; v_gene: TRBV5-8; abundance: NA; d_gene: NA; CDR3aa: CASSLRNTEAFF; CDR3nt: TGTGCCAGCAGCTTGCGGAACACTGAAGCTTTCTTT
j_gene: TRBJ1-1; v_gene: TRBV6-5; abundance: NA; d_gene: NA; CDR3aa: CASSYFGNTEAFF; CDR3nt: TGTGCCAGCAGTTATTTCGGGAACACTGAAGCTTTCTTT
j_gene: TRBJ1-1; v_gene: TRBV5-1; abundance: NA; d_gene: NA; CDR3aa: CASSFFRAGLNTEAFF; CDR3nt: TGCGCCAGCAGCTTTTTTCGGGCAGGGTTGAACACTGAAGCTTTCTTT
j_gene: TRBJ1-2; v_gene: TRBV10-3; abundance: NA; d_gene: NA; CDR3aa: CAISELDNYGYTF; CDR3nt: TGTGCCATCAGTGAGCTAGATAACTATGGCTACACCTTC
j_gene: TRBJ1-1; v_gene: TRBV6-1; abundance: few; d_gene: NA; CDR3aa: CASSEWARTKSRMNTEAFF; CDR3nt: TGTGCCAGCAGTGAATGGGCCCGGACAAAATCAAGGATGAACACTGAAGCTTTCTTT
j_gene: TRBJ2-7; v_gene: TRBV19; abundance: NA; d_gene: TRBD2; CDR3aa: CASSGTSGGVYEQYF; CDR3nt: TGTGCCAGTAGTGGTACTAGCGGGGGAGTCTACGAGCAGTACTTC
j_gene: TRBJ2-7; v_gene: TRBV7-6; abundance: NA; d_gene: NA; CDR3aa: CASSLEDSYEQYF; CDR3nt: TGTGCCAGCAGCCTCGAGGACTCCTACGAGCAGTACTTC
j_gene: TRBJ1-4; v_gene: TRBV7-2; abundance: NA; d_gene: NA; CDR3aa: CASSLYGGGEKLFF; CDR3nt: TGTGCCAGCAGCTTATACGGGGGGGGAGAAAAACTGTTTTTT
j_gene: TRBJ2-3; v_gene: TRBV11-2; abundance: few; d_gene: NA; CDR3aa: CASSVSGTQYF; CDR3nt: TGTGCCAGCAGCGTGAGCGGTACGCAGTATTTT
j_gene: TRBJ1-5; v_gene: TRBV28; abundance: NA; d_gene: NA; CDR3aa: CAVGGQPQHF; CDR3nt: TGTGCCGTCGGGGGTCAGCCCCAGCATTTT
j_gene: TRBJ2-3; v_gene: TRBV7-9; abundance: NA; d_gene: NA; CDR3aa: CASSSPTDSTDTQYF; CDR3nt: TGTGCCAGCAGCTCCCCGACAGACAGCACAGATACGCAGTATTTT
j_gene: TRBJ1-5; v_gene: TRBV25-1; abundance: few; d_gene: NA; CDR3aa: CASSGRTAQPQHF; CDR3nt: TGTGCCAGCAGTGGACGGACAGCTCAGCCCCAGCATTTT
j_gene: TRBJ2-7; v_gene: TRBV15; abundance: NA; d_gene: NA; CDR3aa: CATSRVAGGTQYF; CDR3nt: TGTGCCACCAGCAGAGTGGCAGGGGGGACGCAGTACTTC
j_gene: TRBJ2-1; v_gene: TRBV7-2; abundance: once; d_gene: TRBD1; CDR3aa: CASSSGQGRDNEQFF; CDR3nt: TGTGCCAGCAGCTCAGGACAGGGGCGGGACAATGAGCAGTTCTTC
j_gene: TRBJ1-2; v_gene: TRBV15; abundance: few; d_gene: TRBD1; CDR3aa: CATSRDWGQMSGYGYTF; CDR3nt: TGTGCCACCAGCAGAGATTGGGGACAGATGTCTGGGTATGGCTACACCTTC
j_gene: TRBJ1-6; v_gene: TRBV7-2; abundance: NA; d_gene: NA; CDR3aa: CASSLAQGLNSPLHF; CDR3nt: TGTGCCAGCAGCTTGGCGCAGGGCTTGAATTCACCCCTCCACTTT
j_gene: TRBJ2-2; v_gene: TRBV7-9; abundance: few; d_gene: NA; CDR3aa: CASPGTPTGELFF; CDR3nt: TGTGCCAGTCCCGGGACACCCACCGGGGAGCTGTTTTTT
j_gene: TRBJ1-2; v_gene: TRBV7-2; abundance: few; d_gene: NA; CDR3aa: CASSQGVLKDGYTF; CDR3nt: TGTGCCAGCAGCCAGGGCGTACTAAAAGATGGCTACACCTTC
j_gene: TRBJ1-1; v_gene: TRBV7-9; abundance: NA; d_gene: NA; CDR3aa: CASSLSWNTEAFF; CDR3nt: TGTGCCAGCAGCCTCAGTTGGAACACTGAAGCTTTCTTT
j_gene: TRBJ2-6; v_gene: TRBV5-1; abundance: NA; d_gene: NA; CDR3aa: CASSLGGGANVLTF; CDR3nt: TGCGCCAGCAGCTTGGGTGGCGGGGCCAACGTCCTGACTTTC
j_gene: TRBJ2-1; v_gene: TRBV7-2; abundance: few; d_gene: TRBD2; CDR3aa: CATSSWVAGGGEQFF; CDR3nt: TGTGCCACCTCGAGTTGGGTAGCGGGGGGGGGTGAGCAGTTCTTC
j_gene: TRBJ1-5; v_gene: TRBV15; abundance: NA; d_gene: TRBD1; CDR3aa: CATSRVRGDQPQHF; CDR3nt: TGTGCCACCAGCAGAGTCAGGGGGGATCAGCCCCAGCATTTT